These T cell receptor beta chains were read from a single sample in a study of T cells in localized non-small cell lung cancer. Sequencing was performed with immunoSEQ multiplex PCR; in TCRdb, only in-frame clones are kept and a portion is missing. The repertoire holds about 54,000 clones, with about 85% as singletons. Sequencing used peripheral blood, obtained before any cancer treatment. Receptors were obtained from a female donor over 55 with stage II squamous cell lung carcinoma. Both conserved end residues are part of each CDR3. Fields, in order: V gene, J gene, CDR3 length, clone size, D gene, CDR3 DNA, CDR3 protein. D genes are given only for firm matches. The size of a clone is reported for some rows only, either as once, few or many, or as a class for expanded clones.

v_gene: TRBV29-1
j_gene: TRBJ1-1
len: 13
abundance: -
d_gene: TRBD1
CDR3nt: TGCAGCGCCGGGGACAGTTCGAACACTGAAGCTTTCTTT
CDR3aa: CSAGDSSNTEAFF

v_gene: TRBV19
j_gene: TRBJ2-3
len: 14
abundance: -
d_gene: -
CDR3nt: TGTGCCAGTAGTACGCTCCGGGACACAGATACGCAGTATTTT
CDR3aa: CASSTLRDTDTQYF

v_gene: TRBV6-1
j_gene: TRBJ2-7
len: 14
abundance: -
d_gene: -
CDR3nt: TGTGCCAGCAGCCAGGGGTTTGGGCAGGCCGAGCAGTACTTC
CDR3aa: CASSQGFGQAEQYF

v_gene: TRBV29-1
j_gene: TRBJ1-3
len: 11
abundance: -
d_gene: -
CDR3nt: TGCAGCTTTCGGGGCGAGGGCACCATATATTTT
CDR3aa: CSFRGEGTIYF

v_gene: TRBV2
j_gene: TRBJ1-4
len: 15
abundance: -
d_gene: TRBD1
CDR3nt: TGTGCCAGCAGAAGACAGGGGCCAACTAATGAAAAACTGTTTTTT
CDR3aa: CASRRQGPTNEKLFF

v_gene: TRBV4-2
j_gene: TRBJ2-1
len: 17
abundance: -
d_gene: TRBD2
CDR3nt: TGTGCCAGCAGCCAAGATAGGGAAGCGGGGGCCGCGTATGAGCAGTTCTTC
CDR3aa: CASSQDREAGAAYEQFF

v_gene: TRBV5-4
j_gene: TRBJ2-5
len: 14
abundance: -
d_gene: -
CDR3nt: TGTGCCAGCAGCTTGAGAACAGCGCAAGAGACCCAGTACTTC
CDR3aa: CASSLRTAQETQYF

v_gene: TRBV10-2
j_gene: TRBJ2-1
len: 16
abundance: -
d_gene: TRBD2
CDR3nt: TGCGCCTGCCGTGATAGCGGGGGGAGCTCCTACAATGAGCAGTTCTTC
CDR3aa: CACRDSGGSSYNEQFF

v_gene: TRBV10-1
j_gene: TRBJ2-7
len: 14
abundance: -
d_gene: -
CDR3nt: TGCGCCAGCAGTGAGGAAGGGGGAACCTACGAGCAGTACTTC
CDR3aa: CASSEEGGTYEQYF

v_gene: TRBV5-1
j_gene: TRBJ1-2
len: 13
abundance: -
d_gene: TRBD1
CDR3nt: TGCGCCAGCAGCGAACAGGGGATCTATGGCTACACCTTC
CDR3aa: CASSEQGIYGYTF

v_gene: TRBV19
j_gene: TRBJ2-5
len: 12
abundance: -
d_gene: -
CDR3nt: TGTGCCAGTAGGCAGGCTGGGGAGACCCAGTACTTC
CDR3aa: CASRQAGETQYF

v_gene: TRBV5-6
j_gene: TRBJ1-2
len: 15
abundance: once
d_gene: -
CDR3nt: TGTGCCAGCAGCCCAGGAGGGGTAGCGATCTATGGCTACACCTTC
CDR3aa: CASSPGGVAIYGYTF

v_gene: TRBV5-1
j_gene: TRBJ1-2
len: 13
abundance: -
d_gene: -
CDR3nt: TGCGCCAGCAGTCCTCAGGGAGAGTATGGCTACACCTTC
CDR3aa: CASSPQGEYGYTF

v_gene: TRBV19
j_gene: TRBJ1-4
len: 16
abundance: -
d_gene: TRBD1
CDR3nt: TGTGCCAGTAGTATAGGCCTCAGGGGGCCGGATGAAAAACTGTTTTTT
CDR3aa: CASSIGLRGPDEKLFF

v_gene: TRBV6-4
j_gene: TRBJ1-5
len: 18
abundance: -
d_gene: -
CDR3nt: TGTGCCAGCAGTGAGAAGGGTGACAAAATGAAGAGCAATCAGCCCCAGCATTTT
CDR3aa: CASSEKGDKMKSNQPQHF

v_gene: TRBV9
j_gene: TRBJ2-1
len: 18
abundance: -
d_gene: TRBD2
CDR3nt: TGTGCCAGCAGCGTAGACCCGACTAGCGGGGGGGTGGTAGGAGAGCAGTTCTTC
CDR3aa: CASSVDPTSGGVVGEQFF

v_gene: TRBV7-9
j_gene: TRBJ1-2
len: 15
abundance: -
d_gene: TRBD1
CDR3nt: TGTGCCAGCAGCTTAGGGGACAGGGCTAACTATGGCTACACCTTC
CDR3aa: CASSLGDRANYGYTF

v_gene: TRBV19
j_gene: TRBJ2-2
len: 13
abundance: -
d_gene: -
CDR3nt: TGTGCCAGTCGTTGGACAGCCACCGGGGAGCTGTTTTTT
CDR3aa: CASRWTATGELFF

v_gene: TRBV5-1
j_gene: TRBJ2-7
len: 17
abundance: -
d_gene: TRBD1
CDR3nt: TGCGCCAGCAGCTTGGAAAGTTCGGGACAGGGGGCCTACGAGCAGTACTTC
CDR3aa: CASSLESSGQGAYEQYF

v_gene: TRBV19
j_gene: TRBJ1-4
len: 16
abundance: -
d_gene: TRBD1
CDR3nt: TGTGCCAGTAAGGGACAGGGATCTGCAACTAATGAAAAACTGTTTTTT
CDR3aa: CASKGQGSATNEKLFF

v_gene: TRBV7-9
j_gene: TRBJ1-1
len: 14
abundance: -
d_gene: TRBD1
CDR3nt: TGTGCCAGCAGCTCACTACAGGGGATCACTGAAGCTTTCTTT
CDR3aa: CASSSLQGITEAFF

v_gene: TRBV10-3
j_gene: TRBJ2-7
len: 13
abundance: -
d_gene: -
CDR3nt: TGTGCCATCAGTGAGAGTAGCTCCTACGAGCAGTACTTC
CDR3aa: CAISESSSYEQYF

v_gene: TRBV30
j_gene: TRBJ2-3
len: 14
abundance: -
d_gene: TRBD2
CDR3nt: TGTGCCTGGAGCTCTCGGGGGGGGCAAGATACGCAGTATTTT
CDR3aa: CAWSSRGGQDTQYF

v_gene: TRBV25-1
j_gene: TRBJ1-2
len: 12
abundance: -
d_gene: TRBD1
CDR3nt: TGTGCCAGCAGTGGACAGGGGGGAGGCTACACCTTC
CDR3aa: CASSGQGGGYTF

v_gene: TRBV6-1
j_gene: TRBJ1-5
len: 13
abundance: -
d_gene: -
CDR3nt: TGTGCCAGCACGGACCTACGAAATCAGCCCCAGCATTTT
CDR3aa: CASTDLRNQPQHF

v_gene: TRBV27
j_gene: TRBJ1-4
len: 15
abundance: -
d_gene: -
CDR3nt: TGTGCCAGCGGGTTACTGGACAGCGGGGATGAAAAACTGTTTTTT
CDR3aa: CASGLLDSGDEKLFF